This T cell receptor beta chain was found in a study of cytomegalovirus exposure and HLA in healthy donors. Study as a whole: Prior work identified around 120 million unique TCR beta sequences in 150 million to 200 million T cells.

This CDR3 comprises 15 residues. The V and J ends lost 7 bases and 2 bases, in that order; junction bases with no gene match: 7. Germline-derived CDR1 and CDR2 are MNHNS and SASEGT. Study-wide findings and caveats: One cluster of highly shared sequence variants probably arose as a sequencing artifact. TCR beta sequences reportedly predicted most subjects' HLA-A and HLA-B alleles accurately.

For this clone: Its target is unknown.

The PCR was carried out with 60 Vbeta primers and 13 Jbeta primers. In the original analysis: An analysis performed later counted 72 million or so unique TCR beta chains (roughly 11 million of them shared). Profiling relied on immunoSEQ multiplex PCR, and the TCRdb table lists in-frame clones only, not all of them. V, J and clone size derive from that table, while D and trimming were established from the DNA sequence. The table shows around 150,000 clones, with approximately 80% occurring only once. This TCR came from a man between 40 and 49 years old in good health and CMV-seronegative. The sample comprised PBMCs. The chain recombines TRBV6-1 with TRBJ2-4; 8 bases line up with TRBD1. The CDR3 bases are TGTGCCAGCACCCCGGACAGGGCAACCAAAAACATTCAGTACTTC. Translation gives CASTPDRATKNIQYF.